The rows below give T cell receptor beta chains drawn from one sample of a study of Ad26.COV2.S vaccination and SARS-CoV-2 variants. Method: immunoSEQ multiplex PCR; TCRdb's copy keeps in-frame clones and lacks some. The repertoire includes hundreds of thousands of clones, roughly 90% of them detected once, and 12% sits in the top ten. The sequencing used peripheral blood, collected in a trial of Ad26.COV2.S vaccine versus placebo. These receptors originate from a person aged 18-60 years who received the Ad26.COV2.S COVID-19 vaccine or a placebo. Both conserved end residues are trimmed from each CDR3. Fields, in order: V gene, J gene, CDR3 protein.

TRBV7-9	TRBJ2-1	ASSLFDTYNEQF
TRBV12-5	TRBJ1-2	ASGLDTGQGPNYGYT
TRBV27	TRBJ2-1	ASSFGLATYNEQF
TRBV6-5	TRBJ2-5	ASMRGLQETQY
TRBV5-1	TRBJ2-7	ASTKTGSYEQY
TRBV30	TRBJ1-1	AWSVRGNTEAF
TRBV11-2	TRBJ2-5	ASAHLGGDTMETQY
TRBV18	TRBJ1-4	ASSPTSDNEKLF
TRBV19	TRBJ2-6	ASSAETVANVLT
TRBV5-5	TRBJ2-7	ASSLGLGTISYEQY
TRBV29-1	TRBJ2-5	SVGPGDRGETQY
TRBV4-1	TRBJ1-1	ASSQGLSWQQNTEAF
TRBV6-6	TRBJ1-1	ASSDRGEGAEAF
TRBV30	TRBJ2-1	AWSRGTQNEQF
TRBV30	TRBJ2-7	AWSPYRERVSYEQY
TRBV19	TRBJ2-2	ASSFRRDTGELF
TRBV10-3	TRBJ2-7	AISEPRGRRDEQY
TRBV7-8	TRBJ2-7	ASSLAGGVSSYEQY
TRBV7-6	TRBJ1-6	ASSLAVEGASPLH
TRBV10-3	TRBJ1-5	AISEGFSNQPQH
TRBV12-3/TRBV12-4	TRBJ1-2	ASSLADNYGYT
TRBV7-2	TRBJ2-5	ASSLEGLDQETQY
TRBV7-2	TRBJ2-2	ASSDRDGNTGELF
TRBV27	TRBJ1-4	ASSSTGGEKLF
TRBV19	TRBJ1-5	ASSADQFSNQPQH
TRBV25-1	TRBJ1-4	ASSQTGTGNEKLF
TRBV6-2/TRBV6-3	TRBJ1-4	ASSYSGQVGDEKLF
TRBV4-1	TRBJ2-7	ASSQVPGNSYEQY